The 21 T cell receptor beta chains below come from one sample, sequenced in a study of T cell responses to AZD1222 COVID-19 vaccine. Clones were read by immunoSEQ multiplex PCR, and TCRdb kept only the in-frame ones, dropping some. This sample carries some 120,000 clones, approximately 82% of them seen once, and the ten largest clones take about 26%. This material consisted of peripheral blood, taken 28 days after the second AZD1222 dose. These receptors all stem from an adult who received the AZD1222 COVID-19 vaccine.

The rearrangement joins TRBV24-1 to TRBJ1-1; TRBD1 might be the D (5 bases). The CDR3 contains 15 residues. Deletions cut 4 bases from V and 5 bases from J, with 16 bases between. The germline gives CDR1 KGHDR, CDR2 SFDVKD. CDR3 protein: CATSDTGTRTTEAFF. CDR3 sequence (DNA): TGTGCCACCAGTGACACCGGGACCAGAACGACTGAAGCTTTCTTT.

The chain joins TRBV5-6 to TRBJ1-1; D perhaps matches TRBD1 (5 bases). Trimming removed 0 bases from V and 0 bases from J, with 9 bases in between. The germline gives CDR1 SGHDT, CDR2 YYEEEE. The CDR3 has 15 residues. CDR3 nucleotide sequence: TGTGCCAGCAGCTTGGGTCAGGGAATGAACACTGAAGCTTTCTTT. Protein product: CASSLGQGMNTEAFF.

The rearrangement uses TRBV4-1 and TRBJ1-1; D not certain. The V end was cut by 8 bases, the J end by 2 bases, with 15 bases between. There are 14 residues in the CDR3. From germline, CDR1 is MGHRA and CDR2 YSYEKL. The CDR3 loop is CASAIQRANTEAFF. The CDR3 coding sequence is TGCGCCAGCGCTATCCAACGTGCAAACACTGAAGCTTTCTTT.

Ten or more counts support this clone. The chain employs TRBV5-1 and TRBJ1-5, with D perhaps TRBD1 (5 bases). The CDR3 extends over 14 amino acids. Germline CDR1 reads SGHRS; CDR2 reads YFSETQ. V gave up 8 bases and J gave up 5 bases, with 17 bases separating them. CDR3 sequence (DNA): TGCGCCAGTCGAAAGGGGAGTGGGGATCAGCCCCAGCATTTT. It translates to CASRKGSGDQPQHF.

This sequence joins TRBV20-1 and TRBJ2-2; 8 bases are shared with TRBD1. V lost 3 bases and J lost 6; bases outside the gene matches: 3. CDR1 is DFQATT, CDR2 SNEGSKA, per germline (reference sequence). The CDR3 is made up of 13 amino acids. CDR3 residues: CSASGQGPGELFF. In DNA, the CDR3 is TGCAGTGCTAGTGGACAGGGCCCCGGGGAGCTGTTTTTT.

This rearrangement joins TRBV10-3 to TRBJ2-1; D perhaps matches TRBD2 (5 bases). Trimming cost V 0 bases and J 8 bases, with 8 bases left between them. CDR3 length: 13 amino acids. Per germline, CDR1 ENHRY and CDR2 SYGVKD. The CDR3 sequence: CAISESGSDEQFF. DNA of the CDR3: TGTGCCATCAGTGAGTCTGGTAGCGATGAGCAGTTCTTC.

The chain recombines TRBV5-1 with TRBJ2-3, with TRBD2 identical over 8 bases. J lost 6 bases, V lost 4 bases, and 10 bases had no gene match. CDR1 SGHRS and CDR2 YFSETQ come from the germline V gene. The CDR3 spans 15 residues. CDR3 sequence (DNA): TGCGCCAGCAGCCGTAGCGGGACGGCTGGGGATACGCAGTATTTT. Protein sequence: CASSRSGTAGDTQYF.

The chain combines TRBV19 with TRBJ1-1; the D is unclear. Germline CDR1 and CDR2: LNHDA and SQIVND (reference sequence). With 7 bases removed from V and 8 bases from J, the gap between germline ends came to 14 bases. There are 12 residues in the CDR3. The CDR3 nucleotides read TGTGCCAGTACCTCAAGATTTGCGGAAGCTTTCTTT. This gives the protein CASTSRFAEAFF.

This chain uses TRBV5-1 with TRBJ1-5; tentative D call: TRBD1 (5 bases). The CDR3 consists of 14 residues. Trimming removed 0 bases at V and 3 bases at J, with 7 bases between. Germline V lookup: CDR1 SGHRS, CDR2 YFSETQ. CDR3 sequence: CASSLGQNNQPQHF. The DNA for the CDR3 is TGCGCCAGCAGCTTGGGACAGAACAATCAGCCCCAGCATTTT. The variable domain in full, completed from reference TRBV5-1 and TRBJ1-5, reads KAGVTQTPRYLIKTRGQQVTLSCSPISGHRSVSWYQQTPGQGLQFLFEYFSETQRNKGNFPGRFSGRQFSNSRSEMNVSTLELGDSALYLCASSLGQNNQPQHFGDGTRLSIL.

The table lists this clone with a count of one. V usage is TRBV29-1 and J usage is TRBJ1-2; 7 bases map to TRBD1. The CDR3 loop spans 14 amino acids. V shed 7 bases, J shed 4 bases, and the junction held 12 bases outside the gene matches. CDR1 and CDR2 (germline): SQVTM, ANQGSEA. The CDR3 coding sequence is TGCAGCGAGAGTAGACAGGGATCAGCCTATGGCTACACCTTC. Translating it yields CSESRQGSAYGYTF.

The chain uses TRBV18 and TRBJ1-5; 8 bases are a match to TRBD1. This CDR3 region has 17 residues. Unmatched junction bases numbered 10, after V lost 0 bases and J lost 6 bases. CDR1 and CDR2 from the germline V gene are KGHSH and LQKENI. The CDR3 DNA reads TGTGCCAGCTCACCACCTCTCACAGGGGGAGGTGGTCAGCCCCAGCATTTT. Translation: CASSPPLTGGGGQPQHF.

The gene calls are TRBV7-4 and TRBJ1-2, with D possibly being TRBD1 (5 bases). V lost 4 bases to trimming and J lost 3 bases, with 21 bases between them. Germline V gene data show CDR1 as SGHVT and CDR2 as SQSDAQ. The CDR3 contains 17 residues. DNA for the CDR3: TGTGCCAGCAGCTCGGGCCGGGGGATCGAGTTACACTATGGCTACACCTTC. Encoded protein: CASSSGRGIELHYGYTF. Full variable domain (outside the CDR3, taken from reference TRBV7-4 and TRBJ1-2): GAGVSQSPRYKVAKRGRDVALRCDSISGHVTLYWYRQTLGQGSEVLTYSQSDAQRDKSGRPSGRFSAERPERSVSTLKIQRTEQGDSAVYLCASSSGRGIELHYGYTFGSGTRLTVV.

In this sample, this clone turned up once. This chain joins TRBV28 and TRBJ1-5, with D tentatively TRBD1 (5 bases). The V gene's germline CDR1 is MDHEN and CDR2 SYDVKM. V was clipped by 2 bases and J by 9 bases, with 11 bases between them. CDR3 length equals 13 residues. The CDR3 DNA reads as TGTGCCAGCAGTTTACGGGGGTTACGGCCCCAGCATTTT. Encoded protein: CASSLRGLRPQHF.

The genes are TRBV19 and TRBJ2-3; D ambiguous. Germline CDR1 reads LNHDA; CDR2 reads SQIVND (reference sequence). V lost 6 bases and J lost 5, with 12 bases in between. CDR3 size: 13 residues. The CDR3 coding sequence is TGTGCCAGTAGCCAACAATTGATAGATACGCAGTATTTT. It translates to CASSQQLIDTQYF.

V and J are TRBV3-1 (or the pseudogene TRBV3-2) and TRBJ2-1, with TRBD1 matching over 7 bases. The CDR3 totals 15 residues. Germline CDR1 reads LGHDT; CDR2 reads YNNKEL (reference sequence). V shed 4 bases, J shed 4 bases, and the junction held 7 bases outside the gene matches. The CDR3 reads CASSPRDRQYNEQFF. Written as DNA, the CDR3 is TGTGCCAGCAGCCCCCGGGACAGACAATACAATGAGCAGTTCTTC.

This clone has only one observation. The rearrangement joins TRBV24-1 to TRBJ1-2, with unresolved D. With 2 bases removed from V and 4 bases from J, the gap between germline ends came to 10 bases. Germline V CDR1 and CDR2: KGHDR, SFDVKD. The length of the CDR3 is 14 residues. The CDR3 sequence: CATSDYDEIYGYTF. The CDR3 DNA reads TGTGCCACCAGTGATTATGACGAGATCTATGGCTACACCTTC.

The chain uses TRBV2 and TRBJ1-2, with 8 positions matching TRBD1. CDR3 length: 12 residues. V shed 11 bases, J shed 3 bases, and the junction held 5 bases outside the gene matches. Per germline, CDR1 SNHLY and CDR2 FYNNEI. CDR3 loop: CADRGPDYGYTF. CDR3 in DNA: TGTGCCGACAGGGGACCGGACTATGGCTACACCTTC.

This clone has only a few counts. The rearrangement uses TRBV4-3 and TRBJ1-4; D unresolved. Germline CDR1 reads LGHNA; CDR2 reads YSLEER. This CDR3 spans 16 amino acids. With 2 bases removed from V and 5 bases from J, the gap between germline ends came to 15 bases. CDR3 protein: CASSQSAGISNEKLFF. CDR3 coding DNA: TGCGCCAGCAGCCAATCAGCGGGGATTAGCAATGAAAAACTGTTTTTT.

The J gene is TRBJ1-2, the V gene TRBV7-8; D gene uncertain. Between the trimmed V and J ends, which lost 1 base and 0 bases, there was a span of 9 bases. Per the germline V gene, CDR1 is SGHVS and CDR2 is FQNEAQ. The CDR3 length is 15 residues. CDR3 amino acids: CASSLVVTTNYGYTF. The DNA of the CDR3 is TGTGCCAGCAGCTTAGTAGTCACCACTAACTATGGCTACACCTTC. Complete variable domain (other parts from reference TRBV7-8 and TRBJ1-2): GAGVSQSPRYKVAKRGQDVALRCDPISGHVSLFWYQQALGQGPEFLTYFQNEAQLDKSGLPSDRFFAERPEGSVSTLKIQRTQQEDSAVYLCASSLVVTTNYGYTFGSGTRLTVV.

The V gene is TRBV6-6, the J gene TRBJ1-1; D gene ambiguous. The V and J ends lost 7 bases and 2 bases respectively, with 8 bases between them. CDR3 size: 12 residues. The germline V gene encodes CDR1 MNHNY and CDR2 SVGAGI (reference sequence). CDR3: CASTIFNTEAFF. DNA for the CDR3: TGTGCCAGCACCATATTCAACACTGAAGCTTTCTTT.

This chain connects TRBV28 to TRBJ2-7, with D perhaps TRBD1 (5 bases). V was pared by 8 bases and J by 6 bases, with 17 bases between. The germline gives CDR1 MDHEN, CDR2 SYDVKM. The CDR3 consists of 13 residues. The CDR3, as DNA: TGTGCCAGCCTTCGTGGGCAGGGCCTCGAGCAGTACTTC. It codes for CASLRGQGLEQYF. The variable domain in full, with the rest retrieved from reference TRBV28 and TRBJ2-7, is DVKVTQSSRYLVKRTGEKVFLECVQDMDHENMFWYRQDPGLGLRLIYFSYDVKMKEKGDIPEGYSVSREKKERFSLILESASTNQTSMYLCASLRGQGLEQYFGPGTRLTVT.